A single sample gave rise to the 3 T cell receptor beta chains below, sequenced in a study of OX40 agonist ivuxolimab in advanced cancers. Data came from immunoSEQ multiplex PCR; TCRdb stores just in-frame clones and leaves some out. In the table there are tens of thousands of clones, 88% of which are singletons. The sample in question was CD4+ or CD8+ T cells sorted from blood, obtained in a trial of the OX40 agonist ivuxolimab. All receptors derive from an adult with an advanced solid tumor such as melanoma, head and neck, liver or kidney cancer.

This sequence joins TRBV7-2 and TRBJ1-6; 8 bases align to TRBD1. V shed 1 base and J 7 bases; nucleotides not matched to a gene: 3. The CDR3 runs 15 residues. The germline V gene has CDR1 SGHTA and CDR2 FQGNSA. The DNA of the CDR3 is TGTGCCAGCAGCTTAGTCCCAGGGGGCAATTCACCCCTCCACTTT. This translates into CASSLVPGGNSPLHF.

This chain joins TRBV6-5 and TRBJ1-1; D unresolved. V was cut by 2 bases and J by 3 bases, with 7 bases left in between. Germline V gives CDR1 MNHEY, CDR2 SVGAGI. The CDR3 consists of 13 residues. CDR3 coding DNA: TGTGCCAGCAGTTACAGTAGGGACACTGAAGCTTTCTTT. This translates into CASSYSRDTEAFF.

The V gene is TRBV7-9, the J gene TRBJ2-1; the D gene could be TRBD1 or TRBD2 (5 bases each). Trimming removed 2 bases at V and 2 bases at J, with 13 bases between. The germline gives CDR1 SEHNR, CDR2 FQNEAQ (reference sequence). This CDR3 region has 16 residues. As DNA, the CDR3 is TGTGCCAGCAGCTTATCGTTGGGACGGACCTACAATGAGCAGTTCTTC. Its translation is CASSLSLGRTYNEQFF. Combining the CDR3 with reference TRBV7-9 and TRBJ2-1 gives the whole variable domain DTGVSQNPRHKITKRGQNVTFRCDPISEHNRLYWYRQTLGQGPEFLTYFQNEAQLEKSRLLSDRFSAERPKGSFSTLEIQRTEQGDSAMYLCASSLSLGRTYNEQFFGPGTRLTVL.